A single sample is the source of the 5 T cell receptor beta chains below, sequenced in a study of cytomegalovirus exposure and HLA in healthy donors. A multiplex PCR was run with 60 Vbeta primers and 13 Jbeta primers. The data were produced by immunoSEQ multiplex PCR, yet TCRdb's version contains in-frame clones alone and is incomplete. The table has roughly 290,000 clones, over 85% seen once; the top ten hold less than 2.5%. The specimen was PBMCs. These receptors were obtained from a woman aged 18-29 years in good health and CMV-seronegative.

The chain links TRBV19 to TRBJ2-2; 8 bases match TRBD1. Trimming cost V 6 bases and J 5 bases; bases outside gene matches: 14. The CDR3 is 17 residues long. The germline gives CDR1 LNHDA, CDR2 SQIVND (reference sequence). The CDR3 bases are TGTGCCAGTAGCATACGCCGGGGACAGGTTACTACCGGGGAGCTGTTTTTT. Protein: CASSIRRGQVTTGELFF.

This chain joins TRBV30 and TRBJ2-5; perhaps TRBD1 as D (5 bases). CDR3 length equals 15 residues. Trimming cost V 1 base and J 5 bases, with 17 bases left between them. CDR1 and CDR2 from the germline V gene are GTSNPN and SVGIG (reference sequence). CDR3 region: CAWSEIQGLRETQYF. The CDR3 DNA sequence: TGTGCCTGGAGTGAGATCCAGGGTCTAAGGGAGACCCAGTACTTC.

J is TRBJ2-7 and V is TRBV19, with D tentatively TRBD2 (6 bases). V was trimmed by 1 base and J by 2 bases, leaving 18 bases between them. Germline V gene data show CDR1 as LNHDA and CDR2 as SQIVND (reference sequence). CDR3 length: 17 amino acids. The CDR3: CASSIGRGTARTYEQYF. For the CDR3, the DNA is TGTGCCAGTAGTATAGGGAGAGGGACTGCGCGGACCTACGAGCAGTACTTC.

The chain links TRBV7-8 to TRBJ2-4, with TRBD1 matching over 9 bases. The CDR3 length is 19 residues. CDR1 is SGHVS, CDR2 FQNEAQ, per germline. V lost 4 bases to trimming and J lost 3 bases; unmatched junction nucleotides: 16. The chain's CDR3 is CASSSPQGTGIEGKNIQYF. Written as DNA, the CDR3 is TGTGCCAGCAGCTCCCCACAGGGGACAGGGATTGAGGGCAAAAACATTCAGTACTTC. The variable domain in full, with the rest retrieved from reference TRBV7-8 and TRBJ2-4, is GAGVSQSPRYKVAKRGQDVALRCDPISGHVSLFWYQQALGQGPEFLTYFQNEAQLDKSGLPSDRFFAERPEGSVSTLKIQRTQQEDSAVYLCASSSPQGTGIEGKNIQYFGAGTRLSVL.

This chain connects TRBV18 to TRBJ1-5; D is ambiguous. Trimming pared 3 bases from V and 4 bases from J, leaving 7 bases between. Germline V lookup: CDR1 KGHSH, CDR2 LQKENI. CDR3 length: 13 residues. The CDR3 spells CASSPEENQPQHF. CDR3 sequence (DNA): TGTGCCAGCTCACCGGAGGAGAATCAGCCCCAGCATTTT.